This TCR beta chain emerged from a study of shared T cell receptors in the human thymus. Profiled with immunoSEQ multiplex PCR; TCRdb holds only in-frame clones, not every one. The sample has 700,000 or so clones; approximately 85% are singletons. Germline V gives CDR1 SGHRS, CDR2 YFSETQ. J lost 4 bases, V lost 4 bases, and 12 bases had no gene match. The CDR3 sequence is 17 residues long. This sample was also put to use in a study of human thymus T cells. That paper adds: The study used thymus tissue resected during corrective heart surgery. Apparent bias marked the V and J gene usage of thymic and blood repertoires.

The specimen was thymocytes. This sequence was found in a girl in the first two years of life with a congenital heart defect. This chain joins TRBV5-1 and TRBJ1-2; 11 bases are shared with TRBD1. This chain's CDR3 is CASSKAGQGGELYGYTF. CDR3 sequence (DNA): TGCGCCAGCAGCAAGGCGGGACAGGGGGGAGAACTCTATGGCTACACCTTC.